The sequence of this T cell receptor beta chain was determined in a study of shared clonotypes between healthy human individuals. Worth noting for this clone: The antigen remains unidentified.

The assay was immunoSEQ multiplex PCR, and TCRdb's table has in-frame clones only and misses some. The data show roughly 2 million clones, with approximately 95% seen just once and around 1.1% held by the top ten. The study, taken as a whole, reports: Compared with clonotypes that all four donors shared, non-shared clonotypes had lower generation probabilities.

As defined, naive CD8 cells were CD45RO-negative and positively selected for CCR7, with terminally differentiated effector memory CD45RA+ cells excluded. The clonotype comes from a young man in good health. Sequencing was performed on naive CD8+ T cells sorted from blood.

CDR3 sequence reads: CASSFRGIVADTQYF. DNA of the CDR3: TGTGCCAGCAGCTTCCGCGGGATAGTTGCAGATACGCAGTATTTT. This sequence joins TRBV7-2 and TRBJ2-3, with D maybe TRBD2 (6 bases). V shed 3 bases and J shed 4 bases, with 14 bases lying between them. CDR1 SGHTA and CDR2 FQGNSA come from the germline V gene. The CDR3 consists of 15 residues.